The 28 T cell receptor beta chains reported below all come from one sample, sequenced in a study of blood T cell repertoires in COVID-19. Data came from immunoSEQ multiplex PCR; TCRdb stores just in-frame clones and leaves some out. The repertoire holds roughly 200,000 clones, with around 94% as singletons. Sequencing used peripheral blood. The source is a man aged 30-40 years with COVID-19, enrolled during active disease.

The CDR3 loop reads CASKRGDTGELFF. The CDR3 DNA reads TGTGCCAGCAAGCGGGGGGACACCGGGGAGCTGTTTTTT. This rearrangement joins TRBV6-4 to TRBJ2-2; 9 positions agree with TRBD2. The ends lost 7 bases at V and 3 bases at J; junction bases unmatched: 0. Germline CDR1 and CDR2: MRHNA and SNTAGT. This CDR3 contains 13 residues.

The CDR3 here is CASSFGQGEEKLFF. CDR3 sequence (DNA): TGTGCCAGCAGCTTCGGACAGGGCGAGGAAAAACTGTTTTTT. The V and J genes are TRBV11-2 and TRBJ1-4, with 8 bases identical to TRBD1. Looked up from germline, CDR1 is SGHAT and CDR2 is FQNNGV. Trimming took 3 bases from V and 8 from J; bases not matched to a gene: 5. The CDR3 covers 14 residues.

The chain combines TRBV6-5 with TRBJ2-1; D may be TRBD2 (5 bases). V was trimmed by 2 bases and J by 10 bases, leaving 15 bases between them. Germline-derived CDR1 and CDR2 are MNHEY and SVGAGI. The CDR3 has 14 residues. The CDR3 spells CASSYGSPLEEQFF. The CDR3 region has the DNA TGTGCCAGCAGTTACGGGAGCCCTCTGGAGGAGCAGTTCTTC.

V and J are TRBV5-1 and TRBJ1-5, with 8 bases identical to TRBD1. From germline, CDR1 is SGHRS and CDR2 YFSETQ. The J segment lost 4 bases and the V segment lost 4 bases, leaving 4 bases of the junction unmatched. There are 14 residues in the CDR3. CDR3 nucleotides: TGCGCCAGCAGCCCGGGACAGGAAAATCAGCCCCAGCATTTT. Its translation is CASSPGQENQPQHF.

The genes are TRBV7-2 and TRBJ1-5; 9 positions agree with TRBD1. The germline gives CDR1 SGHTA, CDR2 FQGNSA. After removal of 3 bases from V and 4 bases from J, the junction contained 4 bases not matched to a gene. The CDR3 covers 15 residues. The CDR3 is CASSFWDRANQPQHF. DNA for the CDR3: TGTGCCAGCAGCTTTTGGGACAGGGCAAATCAGCCCCAGCATTTT.

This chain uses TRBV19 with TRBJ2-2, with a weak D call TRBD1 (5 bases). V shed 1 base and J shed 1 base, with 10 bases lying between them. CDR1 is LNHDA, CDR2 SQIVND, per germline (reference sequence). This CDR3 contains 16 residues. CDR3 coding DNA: TGTGCCAGTAGTATAGCCCCAGGGATGAACACCGGGGAGCTGTTTTTT. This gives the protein CASSIAPGMNTGELFF.

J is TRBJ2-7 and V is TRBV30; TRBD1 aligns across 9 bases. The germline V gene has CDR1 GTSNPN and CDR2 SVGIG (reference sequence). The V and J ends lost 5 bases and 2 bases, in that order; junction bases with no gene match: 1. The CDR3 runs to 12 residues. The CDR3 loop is CAWGTGPYEQYF. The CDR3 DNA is TGTGCCTGGGGGACAGGGCCCTACGAGCAGTACTTC.

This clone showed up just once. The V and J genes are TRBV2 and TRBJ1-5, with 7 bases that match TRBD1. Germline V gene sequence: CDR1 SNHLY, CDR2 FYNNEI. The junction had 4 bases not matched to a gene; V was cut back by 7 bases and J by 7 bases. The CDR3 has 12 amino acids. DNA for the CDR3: TGTGCCAGCAACACAGGGGTACAGCCCCAGCATTTT. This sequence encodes CASNTGVQPQHF.

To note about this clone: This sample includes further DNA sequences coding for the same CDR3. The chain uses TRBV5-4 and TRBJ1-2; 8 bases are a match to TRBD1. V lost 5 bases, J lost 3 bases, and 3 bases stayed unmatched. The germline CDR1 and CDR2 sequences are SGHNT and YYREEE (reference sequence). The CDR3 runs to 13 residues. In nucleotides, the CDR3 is TGTGCCAGCAGTCTGACAGGGGACTATGGCTACACCTTC. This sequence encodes CASSLTGDYGYTF.

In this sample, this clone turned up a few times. Here the CDR3 reads CASSQLNYEQFF. CDR3 nucleotide sequence: TGTGCCAGCAGCCAACTAAATTATGAGCAGTTCTTC. The chain links TRBV3-1 (or the pseudogene TRBV3-2) to TRBJ2-1; no definite D call. The germline gives CDR1 LGHDT, CDR2 YNNKEL (reference sequence). The CDR3 spans 12 residues. Trimming took 2 bases from V and 8 from J, leaving 7 bases between them.

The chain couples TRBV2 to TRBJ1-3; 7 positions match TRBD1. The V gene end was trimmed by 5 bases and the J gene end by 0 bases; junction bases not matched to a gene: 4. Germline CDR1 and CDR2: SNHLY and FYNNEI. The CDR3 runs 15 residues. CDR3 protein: CASSKRTGSGNTIYF. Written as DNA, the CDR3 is TGTGCCAGCAGTAAAAGGACAGGCTCTGGAAACACCATATATTTT.

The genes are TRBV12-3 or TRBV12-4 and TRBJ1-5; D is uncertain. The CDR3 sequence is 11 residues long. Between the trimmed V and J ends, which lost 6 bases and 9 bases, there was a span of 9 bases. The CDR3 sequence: CASSRAGPQHF. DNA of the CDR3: TGTGCCAGCAGCCGTGCGGGGCCCCAGCATTTT.

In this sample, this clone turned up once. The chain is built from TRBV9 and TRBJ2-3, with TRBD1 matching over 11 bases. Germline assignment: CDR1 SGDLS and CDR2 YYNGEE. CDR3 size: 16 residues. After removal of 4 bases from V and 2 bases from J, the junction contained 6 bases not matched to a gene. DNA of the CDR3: TGTGCCAGCAGCTCTGGACAGGGGGCATACACAGATACGCAGTATTTT. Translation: CASSSGQGAYTDTQYF.

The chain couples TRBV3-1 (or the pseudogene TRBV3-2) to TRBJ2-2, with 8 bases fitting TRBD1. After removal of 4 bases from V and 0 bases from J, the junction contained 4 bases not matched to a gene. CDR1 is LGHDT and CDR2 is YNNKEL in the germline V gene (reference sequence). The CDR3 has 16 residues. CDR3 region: CASSLRTGSNTGELFF. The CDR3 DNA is TGTGCCAGCAGCCTACGGACAGGGTCGAACACCGGGGAGCTGTTTTTT.

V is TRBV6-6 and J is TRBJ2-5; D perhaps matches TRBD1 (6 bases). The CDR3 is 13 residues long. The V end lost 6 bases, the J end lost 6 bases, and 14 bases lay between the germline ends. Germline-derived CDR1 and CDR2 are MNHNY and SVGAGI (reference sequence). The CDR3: CASRTGSEKTQYF. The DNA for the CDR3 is TGTGCCAGCAGAACAGGGTCTGAGAAGACCCAGTACTTC.

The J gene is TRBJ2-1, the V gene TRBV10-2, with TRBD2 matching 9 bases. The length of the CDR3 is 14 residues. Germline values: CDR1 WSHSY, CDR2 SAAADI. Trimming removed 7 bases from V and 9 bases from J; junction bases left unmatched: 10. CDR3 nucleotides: TGCGCCAGCATAAGCTCAGCGGGGGGCTTTGAGCAGTTCTTC. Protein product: CASISSAGGFEQFF.

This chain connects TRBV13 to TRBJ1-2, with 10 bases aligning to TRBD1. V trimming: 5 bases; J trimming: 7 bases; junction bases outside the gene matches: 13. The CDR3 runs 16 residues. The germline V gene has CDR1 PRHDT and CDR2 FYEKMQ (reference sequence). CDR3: CASSEIPGTGDIGYTF. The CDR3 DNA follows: TGTGCCAGCAGCGAAATTCCGGGGACAGGGGATATTGGCTACACCTTC.

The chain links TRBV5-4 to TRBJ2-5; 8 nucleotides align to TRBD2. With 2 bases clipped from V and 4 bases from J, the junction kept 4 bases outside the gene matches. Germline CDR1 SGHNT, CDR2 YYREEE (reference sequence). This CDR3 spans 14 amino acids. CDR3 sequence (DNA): TGTGCCAGCAGCTTACGGGGGGGCCGAGAGACCCAGTACTTC. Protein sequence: CASSLRGGRETQYF.

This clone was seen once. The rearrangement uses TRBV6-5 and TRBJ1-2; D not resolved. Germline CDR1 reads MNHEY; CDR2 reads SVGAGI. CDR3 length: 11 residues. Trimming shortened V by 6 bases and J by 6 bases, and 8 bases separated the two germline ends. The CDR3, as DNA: TGTGCCAGCAGGACTACCAATGGCTACACCTTC. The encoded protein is CASRTTNGYTF.

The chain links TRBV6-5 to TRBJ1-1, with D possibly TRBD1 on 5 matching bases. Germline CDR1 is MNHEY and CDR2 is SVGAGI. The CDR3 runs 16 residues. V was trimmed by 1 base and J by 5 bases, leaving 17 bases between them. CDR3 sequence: CASSYFGTGGGTEAFF. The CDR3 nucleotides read TGTGCCAGCAGTTACTTCGGGACCGGGGGGGGTACTGAAGCTTTCTTT.

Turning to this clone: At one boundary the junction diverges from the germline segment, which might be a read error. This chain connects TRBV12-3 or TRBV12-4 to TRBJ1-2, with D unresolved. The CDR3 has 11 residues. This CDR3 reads CASSPKYGYTF. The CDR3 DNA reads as TGTGCCAGCAGCCCTAAATATGGCTACACCTTC.

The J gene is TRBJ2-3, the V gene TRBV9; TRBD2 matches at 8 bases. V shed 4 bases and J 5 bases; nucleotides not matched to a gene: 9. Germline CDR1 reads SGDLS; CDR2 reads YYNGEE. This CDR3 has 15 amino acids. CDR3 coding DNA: TGTGCCAGCAGCTCGACGGGGGGGCCTGGAGATACGCAGTATTTT. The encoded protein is CASSSTGGPGDTQYF. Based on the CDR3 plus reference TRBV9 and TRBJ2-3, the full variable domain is DSGVTQTPKHLITATGQRVTLRCSPRSGDLSVYWYQQSLDQGLQFLIQYYNGEERAKGNILERFSAQQFPDLHSELNLSSLELGDSALYFCASSSTGGPGDTQYFGPGTRLTVL.

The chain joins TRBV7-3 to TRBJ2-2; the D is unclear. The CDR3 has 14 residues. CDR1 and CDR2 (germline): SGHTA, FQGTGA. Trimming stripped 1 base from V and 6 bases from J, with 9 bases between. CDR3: CASSLNPPAGELFF. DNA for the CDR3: TGTGCCAGCAGCTTAAACCCACCGGCCGGGGAGCTGTTTTTT.

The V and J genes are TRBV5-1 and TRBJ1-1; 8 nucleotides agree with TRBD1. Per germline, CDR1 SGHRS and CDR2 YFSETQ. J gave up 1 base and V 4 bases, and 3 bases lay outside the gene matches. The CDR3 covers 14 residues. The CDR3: CASSPGTGNTEAFF. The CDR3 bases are TGCGCCAGCAGCCCGGGGACAGGGAACACTGAAGCTTTCTTT. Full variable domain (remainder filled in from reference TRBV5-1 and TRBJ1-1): KAGVTQTPRYLIKTRGQQVTLSCSPISGHRSVSWYQQTPGQGLQFLFEYFSETQRNKGNFPGRFSGRQFSNSRSEMNVSTLELGDSALYLCASSPGTGNTEAFFGQGTRLTVV.

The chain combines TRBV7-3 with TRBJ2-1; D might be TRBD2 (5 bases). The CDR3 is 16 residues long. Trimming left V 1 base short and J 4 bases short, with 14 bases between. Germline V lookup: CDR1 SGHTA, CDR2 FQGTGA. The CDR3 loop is CASSLMGTRDYNEQFF. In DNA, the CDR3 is TGTGCCAGCAGCTTAATGGGCACTAGAGATTACAATGAGCAGTTCTTC.

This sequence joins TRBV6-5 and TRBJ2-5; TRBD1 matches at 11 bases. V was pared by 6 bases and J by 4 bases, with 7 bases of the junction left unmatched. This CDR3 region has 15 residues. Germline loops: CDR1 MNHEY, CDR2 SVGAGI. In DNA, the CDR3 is TGTGCCAGCAGGGACAGGGGGCGGGGTGGAGAGACCCAGTACTTC. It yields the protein CASRDRGRGGETQYF.

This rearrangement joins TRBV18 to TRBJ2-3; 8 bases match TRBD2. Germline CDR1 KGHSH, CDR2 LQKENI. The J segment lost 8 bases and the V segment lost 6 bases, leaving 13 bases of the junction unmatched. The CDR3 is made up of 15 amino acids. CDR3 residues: CASSTGTRETGTQYF. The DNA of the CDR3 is TGTGCCAGCTCCACCGGGACTAGAGAAACGGGTACGCAGTATTTT.

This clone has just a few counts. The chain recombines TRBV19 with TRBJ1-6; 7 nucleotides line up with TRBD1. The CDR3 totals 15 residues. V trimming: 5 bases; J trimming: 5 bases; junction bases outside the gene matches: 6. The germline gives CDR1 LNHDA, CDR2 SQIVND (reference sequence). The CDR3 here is CASSPTGQNNSPLHF. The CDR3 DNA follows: TGTGCCAGTAGTCCGACGGGACAGAATAATTCACCCCTCCACTTT.